A selection of T cell receptor beta chains follows, all from one sample in a study of blood T cell repertoires in COVID-19. Clones were read by immunoSEQ multiplex PCR, and TCRdb kept only the in-frame ones, dropping some. Counted here are about 250,000 clones, about nine tenths occurring once; the ten biggest clones make up 0.9% to 1%. The sequencing input was peripheral blood. Every receptor here comes from a middle-aged woman who had recovered from COVID-19. Both conserved end residues are part of each CDR3. Fields, in order: V gene, J gene, clone size, D gene, CDR3 DNA, CDR3 protein. The D gene is left open where the match is weak. Part of the rows lack a size; the others show once, few, many or a class for expanded clones.

>TRBV5-1|TRBJ2-7|-|-
TGCGCCAGCAGGGATGAGGTGACAGGGAGGCACGAGCAGTACTTC
CASRDEVTGRHEQYF
>TRBV24-1|TRBJ2-3|few|-
TGTGCCACCAGTGGTGGTCGTCGTGGGGCCCTCACAGATACGCAGTATTTT
CATSGGRRGALTDTQYF
>TRBV7-9|TRBJ2-1|-|TRBD2
TGTGCCAGCTGGGATAGCGGGAGGGCCTATGAGCAGTTCTTC
CASWDSGRAYEQFF
>TRBV6-5|TRBJ2-7|-|TRBD1
TGTGCCAGCAACCTCGGACAGGGCAGCTACGAGCAGTACTTC
CASNLGQGSYEQYF
>TRBV5-1|TRBJ2-1|-|TRBD1
TGCGCCAGCAGCTGGTCCGGGACAGGGAGCGATGAGCAGTTCTTC
CASSWSGTGSDEQFF
>TRBV6-2/TRBV6-3|TRBJ1-1|few|-
TGTGCCAGCAGTTCGACAGTCATGAACACTGAAGCTTTCTTT
CASSSTVMNTEAFF
>TRBV6-2/TRBV6-3|TRBJ2-7|-|TRBD1
TGTGCCAGCAGTTACGGTGGCAGGGGGTACGAGCAGTACTTC
CASSYGGRGYEQYF
>TRBV7-3|TRBJ2-1|-|TRBD2
TGTGCCAGCAGCCGGACACTAGCGGGGTACAATGAGCAGTTCTTC
CASSRTLAGYNEQFF
>TRBV4-1|TRBJ2-1|-|TRBD2
TGCGCCAGCAGCCAAGATAGGTCTAGCGGGAGAAGCTCCTACAATGAGCAGTTCTTC
CASSQDRSSGRSSYNEQFF
>TRBV19|TRBJ1-2|-|TRBD1
TGTGCCAGCATTCCAACTCGGGACAGCCCTGGCTACACCTTC
CASIPTRDSPGYTF
>TRBV19|TRBJ1-1|few|-
TGTGCCAGTTTCCCCGCGGTTCTGGGCACTGAAGCTTTCTTT
CASFPAVLGTEAFF
>TRBV11-2|TRBJ1-1|-|-
TGTGCCAGCAGCTCTGCTCAACGAGGGACTGAAGCTTTCTTT
CASSSAQRGTEAFF
>TRBV7-2|TRBJ2-7|once|TRBD1
TGTGCCAGCAGCTTAGTTTGGGCAGGGGGCACCTACGAGCAGTACTTC
CASSLVWAGGTYEQYF
>TRBV5-6|TRBJ1-2|-|-
TGTGCCAGCAGCCACCCGGCTAACTATGGCTACACCTTC
CASSHPANYGYTF